A single sample gave rise to the 7 T cell receptor beta chains below, sequenced in a study of OX40 agonist ivuxolimab in advanced cancers. Sequencing used immunoSEQ multiplex PCR; TCRdb keeps in-frame clones, though not all of them. The table records roughly 80,000 clones, just over 85% of them present only once. The specimen was CD4+ or CD8+ T cells sorted from blood, collected in a trial of the OX40 agonist ivuxolimab. The receptors derive from an adult with an advanced solid tumor such as melanoma, head and neck, liver or kidney cancer.

The chain recombines TRBV28 with TRBJ2-7; 8 nucleotides agree with TRBD2. CDR1 and CDR2 from the germline V gene are MDHEN and SYDVKM. This CDR3 spans 12 amino acids. Unmatched junction bases numbered 2, after V lost 7 bases and J lost 3 bases. Here the CDR3 DNA reads TGTGCCAGCATAGGGACTAGCTACGAGCAGTACTTC. It encodes CASIGTSYEQYF.

This chain connects TRBV7-2 to TRBJ1-1; unclear D gene. Trimming took off 1 base at V and 0 bases at J, with 6 bases between the two ends. The CDR3 runs to 14 residues. Germline-derived CDR1 and CDR2 are SGHTA and FQGNSA. DNA for the CDR3: TGTGCCAGCAGCTTAGTGAGGATGAACACTGAAGCTTTCTTT. The encoded protein is CASSLVRMNTEAFF.

The genes are TRBV15 and TRBJ2-7; tentatively, D is TRBD1 or TRBD2 (5 bases each). Looked up from germline, CDR1 is LNHNV and CDR2 is YYDKDF (reference sequence). Trimming cost V 5 bases and J 1 base, with 9 bases left between them. The CDR3 runs to 13 residues. The CDR3 loop is CATSRGSSYEQYF. In nucleotides, the CDR3 is TGTGCCACCAGCCGGGGCAGTTCCTACGAGCAGTACTTC.

The rearrangement links TRBV5-1 to TRBJ1-4; the D is unclear. The length of the CDR3 is 14 residues. Trimming took off 2 bases at V and 6 bases at J, with 11 bases between the two ends. Germline CDR1 SGHRS, CDR2 YFSETQ. In DNA, the CDR3 is TGCGCCAGCAGCTTTTCAGATGTGTATGAAAAACTGTTTTTT. It encodes CASSFSDVYEKLFF.

V usage is TRBV20-1 and J usage is TRBJ1-1; possibly TRBD1 for D (5 bases). Germline V gene data show CDR1 as DFQATT and CDR2 as SNEGSKA (reference sequence). V was shortened by 3 bases and J by 11 bases, with 13 bases between the two germline ends. CDR3 length: 11 residues. Here the CDR3 DNA reads TGCAGTGCTAGCGTTCAGGGCTTGGCTTTCTTT. It translates to CSASVQGLAFF.

The chain combines TRBV9 with TRBJ2-7; the D gene is possibly TRBD1 (5 bases). The germline V gene encodes CDR1 SGDLS and CDR2 YYNGEE. With 0 bases removed from V and 5 bases from J, the gap between germline ends came to 9 bases. This CDR3 region has 13 residues. CDR3 sequence (DNA): TGTGCCAGCAGCGTAGGTATAGGGGACGAGCAGTACTTC. It codes for CASSVGIGDEQYF.

This chain joins TRBV7-2 and TRBJ1-2; 8 nucleotides agree with TRBD1. V lost 3 bases, J lost 2 bases, and 14 bases stayed unmatched. The CDR3 contains 18 residues. Germline V CDR1 and CDR2: SGHTA, FQGNSA. CDR3 region: CASSFADRGRLQNYGYTF. The DNA of the CDR3 is TGTGCCAGCAGCTTTGCTGACAGGGGCCGCTTACAAAACTATGGCTACACCTTC. Together with reference TRBV7-2 and TRBJ1-2, the CDR3 gives the full variable domain: GAGVSQSPSNKVTEKGKDVELRCDPISGHTALYWYRQSLGQGLEFLIYFQGNSAPDKSGLPSDRFSAERTGGSVSTLTIQRTQQEDSAVYLCASSFADRGRLQNYGYTFGSGTRLTVV.